This T cell receptor (beta chain) was recorded in a study of blood T cell repertoires in COVID-19 (dated by TCRdb to the early 2020s). General notes on the study: The collaborator samples originated in the United States, Italy and Spain and spanned the acute and convalescent phases of COVID-19. The prospective study material was composed of cDNA or gDNA derived from T cells, B-cell-depleted T cells, or PBMCs. The dataset comprised deeply sampled blood TCRbeta repertoires from subjects exposed to, actively infected with, or recovered from COVID-19. A freely available public database, intended as a resource for researchers studying the immune response to SARS-CoV-2, is where the repertoires were released. Samples came from the ongoing ImmuneRACE study (first 160 participants) plus 1,254 subjects from 6 global collaborators. The sample metadata nearly always contained a de-identified subject ID, COVID-19 status, age in years and sex. Where available, HLA class I and class II types were obtained from metadata supplied by the sample provider rather than from assay-based typing. Beyond this particular receptor, the publication reports: The quantity of clinical and demographic metadata differed by source and by participant and was supplied without curation.

Whole blood was collected in K2EDTA tubes by collaborating institutions according to the institutions' own protocols. For TCRbeta analysis, collaborators shipped samples as frozen whole blood, isolated PBMCs, or DNA extracted from either of those sample types. The CDR3 sequence holds 13 residues, the cysteine and phenylalanine included. The retained sequence is limited to the CDR3, 39 bases, with the frame set at the first base. The germline ends are 7 bases apart after V is trimmed by 0 bases and J by 5 bases. The germline V gene provides CDR1 SGDLS and CDR2 YYNGEE. The immunoSEQ Assay, a bias-controlled multiplex PCR, was used to amplify TCRbeta CDR3 regions from genomic DNA. Per the source publication's procedure: The number of nucleated cells in each sample was estimated from the amplification of reference gene primers within the assay. To quantify the absolute abundance of each unique TCRbeta CDR3 rearrangement, sequence reads were collapsed and filtered. For each sample, productive Simpson clonality was calculated by taking the square root of Simpson's diversity index across productive rearrangements. As stored in TCRdb, this immuneACCESS dataset retains in-frame rearrangements with V and J assigned. A fraction of the clones does not appear; measured against another copy, unresolved V genes explain less than half of the discrepancy, and the remainder lacks a known reason. V, J and clone size derive from that table, while D and trimming were established from the DNA sequence. For this sample the table gives fewer than 45,000 clones, of which roughly four fifths were detected only once. In total, the top ten clones hold about 14% of the sample.

Concerning this clone itself: There is no known antigen for this receptor. There are no base qualities to consult, and no much larger clone falls within one base.

This TCR was recovered from a human donor in a cohort sampled during active COVID-19. The sample was peripheral blood. The rearrangement joined TRBV9 to TRBJ2-3; the D segment cannot be called with confidence. CDR3 sequence: CASSVVLVDTQYF. The DNA sequence is as follows: TGTGCCAGCAGCGTAGTATTAGTAGATACGCAGTATTTT.